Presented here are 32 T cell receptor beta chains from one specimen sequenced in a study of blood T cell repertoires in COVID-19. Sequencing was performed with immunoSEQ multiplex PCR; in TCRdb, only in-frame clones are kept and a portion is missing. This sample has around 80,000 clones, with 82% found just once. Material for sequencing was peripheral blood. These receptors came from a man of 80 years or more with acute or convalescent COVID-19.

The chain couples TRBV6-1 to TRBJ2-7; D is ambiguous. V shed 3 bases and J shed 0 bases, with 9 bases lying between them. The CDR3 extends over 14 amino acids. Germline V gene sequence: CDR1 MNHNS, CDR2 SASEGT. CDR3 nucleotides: TGTGCCAGCAGTGAGTCACATATCTCCTACGAGCAGTACTTC. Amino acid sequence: CASSESHISYEQYF.

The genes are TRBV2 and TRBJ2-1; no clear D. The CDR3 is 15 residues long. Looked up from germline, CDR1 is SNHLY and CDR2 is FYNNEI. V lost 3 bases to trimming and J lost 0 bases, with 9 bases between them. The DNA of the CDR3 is TGTGCCAGCAGTGAGGTATCGGGCTCCTACAATGAGCAGTTCTTC. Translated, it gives CASSEVSGSYNEQFF.

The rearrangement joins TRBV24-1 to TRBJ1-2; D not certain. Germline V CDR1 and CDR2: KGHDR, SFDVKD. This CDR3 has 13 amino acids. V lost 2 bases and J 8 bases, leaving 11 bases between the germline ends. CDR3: CATSDSLSGGYTF. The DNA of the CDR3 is TGTGCCACCAGTGATTCTTTGTCCGGGGGCTACACCTTC.

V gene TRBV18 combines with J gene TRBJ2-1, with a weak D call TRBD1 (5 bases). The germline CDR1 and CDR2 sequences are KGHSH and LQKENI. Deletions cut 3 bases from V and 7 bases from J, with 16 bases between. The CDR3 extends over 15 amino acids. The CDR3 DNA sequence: TGTGCCAGCTCACCGGGGCAGGGCAGTACAAATGAGCAGTTCTTC. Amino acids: CASSPGQGSTNEQFF.

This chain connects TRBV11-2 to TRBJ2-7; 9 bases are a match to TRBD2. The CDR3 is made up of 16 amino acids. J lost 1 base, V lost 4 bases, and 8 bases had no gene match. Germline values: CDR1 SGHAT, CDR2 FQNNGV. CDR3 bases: TGTGCCAGCAGCTCCCCCAGCGGGGGGCGGTCCTACGAGCAGTACTTC. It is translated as CASSSPSGGRSYEQYF.

For the CDR3, the DNA is TGTGCCAGCAAGGACAGGGCCGTCACTGAAGCTTTCTTT. Its translation is CASKDRAVTEAFF. The gene calls are TRBV6-5 and TRBJ1-1; TRBD1 matches at 8 bases. Trimming removed 7 bases from V and 4 bases from J; junction bases left unmatched: 5. The CDR3 length is 13 residues. Germline CDR1 MNHEY, CDR2 SVGAGI.

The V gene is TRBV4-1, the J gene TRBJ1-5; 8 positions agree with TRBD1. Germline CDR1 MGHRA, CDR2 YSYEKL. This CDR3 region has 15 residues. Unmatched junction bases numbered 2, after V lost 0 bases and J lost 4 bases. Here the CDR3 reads CASSQEWTGNQPQHF. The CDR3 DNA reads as TGCGCCAGCAGCCAAGAGTGGACAGGGAATCAGCCCCAGCATTTT.

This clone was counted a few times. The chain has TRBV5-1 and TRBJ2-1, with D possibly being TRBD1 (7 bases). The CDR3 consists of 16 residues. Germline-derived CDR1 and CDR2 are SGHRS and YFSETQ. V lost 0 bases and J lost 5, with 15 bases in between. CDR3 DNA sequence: TGCGCCAGCAGCTTGGAGGGCGGGACAGTCCACAATGAGCAGTTCTTC. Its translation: CASSLEGGTVHNEQFF.

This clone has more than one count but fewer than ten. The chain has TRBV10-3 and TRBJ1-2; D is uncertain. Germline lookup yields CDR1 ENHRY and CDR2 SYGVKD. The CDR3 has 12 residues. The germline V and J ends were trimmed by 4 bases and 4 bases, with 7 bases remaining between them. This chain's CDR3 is CAISAGFYGYTF. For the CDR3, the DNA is TGTGCCATCAGTGCAGGCTTCTATGGCTACACCTTC.

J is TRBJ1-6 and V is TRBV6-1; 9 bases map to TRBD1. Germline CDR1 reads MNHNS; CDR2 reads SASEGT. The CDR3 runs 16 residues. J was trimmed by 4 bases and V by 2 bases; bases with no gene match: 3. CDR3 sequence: CASSEPGTGYNSPLHF. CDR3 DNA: TGTGCCAGCAGTGAACCTGGGACAGGGTATAATTCACCCCTCCACTTT.

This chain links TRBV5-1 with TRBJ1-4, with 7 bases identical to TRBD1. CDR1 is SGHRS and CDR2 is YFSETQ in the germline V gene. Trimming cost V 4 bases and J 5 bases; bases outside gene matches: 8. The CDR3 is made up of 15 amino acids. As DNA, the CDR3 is TGCGCCAGCAGCCTAGGGGGACAGAGAAATGAAAAACTGTTTTTT. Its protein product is CASSLGGQRNEKLFF.

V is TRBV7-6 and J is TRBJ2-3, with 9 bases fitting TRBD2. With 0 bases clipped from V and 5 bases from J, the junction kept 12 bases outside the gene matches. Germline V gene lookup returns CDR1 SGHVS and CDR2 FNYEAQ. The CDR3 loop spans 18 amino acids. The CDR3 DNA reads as TGTGCCAGCAGCTTAGCCCCCTCGAGTGGCGGGGGGGGAGATACGCAGTATTTT. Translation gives CASSLAPSSGGGGDTQYF.

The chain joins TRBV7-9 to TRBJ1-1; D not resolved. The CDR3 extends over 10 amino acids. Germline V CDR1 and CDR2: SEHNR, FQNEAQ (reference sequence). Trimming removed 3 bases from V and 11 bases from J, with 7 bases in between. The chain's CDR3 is CASSFNEAFF. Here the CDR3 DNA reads TGTGCCAGCAGCTTTAATGAGGCTTTCTTT.

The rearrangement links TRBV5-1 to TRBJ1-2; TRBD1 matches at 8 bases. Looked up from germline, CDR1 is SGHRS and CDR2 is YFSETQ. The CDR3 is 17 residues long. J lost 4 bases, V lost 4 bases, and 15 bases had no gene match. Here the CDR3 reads CASSTGGQGPYLYGYTF. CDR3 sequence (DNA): TGCGCCAGCAGCACCGGTGGACAGGGACCCTATCTCTATGGCTACACCTTC. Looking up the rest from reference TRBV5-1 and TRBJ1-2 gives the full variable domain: KAGVTQTPRYLIKTRGQQVTLSCSPISGHRSVSWYQQTPGQGLQFLFEYFSETQRNKGNFPGRFSGRQFSNSRSEMNVSTLELGDSALYLCASSTGGQGPYLYGYTFGSGTRLTVV.

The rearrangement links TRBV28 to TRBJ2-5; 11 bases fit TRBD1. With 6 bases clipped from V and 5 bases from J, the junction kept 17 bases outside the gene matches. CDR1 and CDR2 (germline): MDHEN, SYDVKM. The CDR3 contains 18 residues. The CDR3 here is CASRDRDRGYSPGETQYF. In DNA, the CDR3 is TGTGCCAGCAGGGATCGGGACAGGGGGTACAGTCCAGGGGAGACCCAGTACTTC.

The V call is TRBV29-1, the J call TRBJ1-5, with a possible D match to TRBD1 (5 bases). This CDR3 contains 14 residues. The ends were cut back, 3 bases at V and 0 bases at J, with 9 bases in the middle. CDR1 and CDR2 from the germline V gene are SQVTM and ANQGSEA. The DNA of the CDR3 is TGCAGCGTTGACAGGGCCCATAGCAATCAGCCCCAGCATTTT. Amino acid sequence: CSVDRAHSNQPQHF.

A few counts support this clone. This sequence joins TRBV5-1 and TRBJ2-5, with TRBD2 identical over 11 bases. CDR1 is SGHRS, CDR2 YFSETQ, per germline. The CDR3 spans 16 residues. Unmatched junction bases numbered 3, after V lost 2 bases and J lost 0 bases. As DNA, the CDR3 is TGCGCCAGCAGCTTATTAGCGGGGGGGCACCAAGAGACCCAGTACTTC. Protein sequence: CASSLLAGGHQETQYF.

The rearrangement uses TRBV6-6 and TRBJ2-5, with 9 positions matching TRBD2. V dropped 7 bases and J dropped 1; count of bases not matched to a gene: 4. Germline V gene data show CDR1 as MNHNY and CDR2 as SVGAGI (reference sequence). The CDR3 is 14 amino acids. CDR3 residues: CASMKAGGQETQYF. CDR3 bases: TGTGCCAGCATGAAAGCGGGGGGCCAAGAGACCCAGTACTTC.

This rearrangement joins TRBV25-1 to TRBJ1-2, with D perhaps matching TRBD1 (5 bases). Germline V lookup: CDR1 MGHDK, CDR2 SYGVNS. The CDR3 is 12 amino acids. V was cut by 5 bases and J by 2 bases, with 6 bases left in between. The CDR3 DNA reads TGTGCCAGCAGTCAGGGCAACTATGGCTACACCTTC. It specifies CASSQGNYGYTF.

The CDR3 reads CATNWGGTYEQYF. The CDR3 DNA is TGTGCCACAAACTGGGGGGGGACCTACGAGCAGTACTTC. The gene calls are TRBV10-3 and TRBJ2-7; 7 nucleotides agree with TRBD2. The CDR3 loop spans 13 amino acids. Germline CDR1 ENHRY, CDR2 SYGVKD. J lost 2 bases, V lost 10 bases, and 8 bases had no gene match.

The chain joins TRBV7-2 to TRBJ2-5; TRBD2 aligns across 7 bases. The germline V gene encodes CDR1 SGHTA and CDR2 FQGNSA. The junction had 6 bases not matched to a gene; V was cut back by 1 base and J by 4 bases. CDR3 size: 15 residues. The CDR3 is CASSLVSGGSETQYF. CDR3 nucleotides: TGTGCCAGCAGCTTAGTATCCGGGGGGTCAGAGACCCAGTACTTC.

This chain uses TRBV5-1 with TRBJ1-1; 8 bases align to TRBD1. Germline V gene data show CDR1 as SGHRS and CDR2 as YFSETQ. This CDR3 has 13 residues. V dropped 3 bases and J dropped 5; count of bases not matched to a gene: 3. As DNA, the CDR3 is TGCGCCAGCAGCTCAGGGGGCAGGACTGAAGCTTTCTTT. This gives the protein CASSSGGRTEAFF.

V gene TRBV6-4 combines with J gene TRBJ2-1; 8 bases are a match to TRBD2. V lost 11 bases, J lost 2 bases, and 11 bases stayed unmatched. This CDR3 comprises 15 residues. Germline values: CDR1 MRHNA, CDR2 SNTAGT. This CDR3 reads CADTPGGGTYNEQFF. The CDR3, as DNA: TGTGCCGACACCCCGGGGGGGGGCACCTACAATGAGCAGTTCTTC.

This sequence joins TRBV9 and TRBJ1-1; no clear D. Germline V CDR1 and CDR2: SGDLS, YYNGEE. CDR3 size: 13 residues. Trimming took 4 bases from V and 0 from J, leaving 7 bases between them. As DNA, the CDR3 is TGTGCCAGCAGCCGGGGAATGAACACTGAAGCTTTCTTT. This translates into CASSRGMNTEAFF. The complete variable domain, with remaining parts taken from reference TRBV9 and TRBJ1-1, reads DSGVTQTPKHLITATGQRVTLRCSPRSGDLSVYWYQQSLDQGLQFLIQYYNGEERAKGNILERFSAQQFPDLHSELNLSSLELGDSALYFCASSRGMNTEAFFGQGTRLTVV.

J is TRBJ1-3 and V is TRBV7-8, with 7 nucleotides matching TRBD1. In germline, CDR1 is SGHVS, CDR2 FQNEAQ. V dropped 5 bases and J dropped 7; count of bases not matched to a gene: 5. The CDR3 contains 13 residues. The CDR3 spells CASSPYRGNTIYF. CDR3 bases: TGTGCCAGCAGCCCCTACAGGGGCAACACCATATATTTT.

The CDR3 here is CASSEAGGGGKLFF. As DNA, the CDR3 is TGTGCCAGCAGTGAAGCAGGGGGCGGAGGAAAACTGTTTTTT. The chain couples TRBV2 to TRBJ1-4; TRBD1 agrees at 7 bases. Unmatched junction bases numbered 5, after V lost 0 bases and J lost 10 bases. Germline lookup yields CDR1 SNHLY and CDR2 FYNNEI. The CDR3 runs to 14 residues.

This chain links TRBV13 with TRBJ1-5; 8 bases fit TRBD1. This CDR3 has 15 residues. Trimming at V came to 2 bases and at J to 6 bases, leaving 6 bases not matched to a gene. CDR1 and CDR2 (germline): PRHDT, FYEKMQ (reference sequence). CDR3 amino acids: CASSLRGQGAQPQHF. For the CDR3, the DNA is TGTGCCAGCAGCTTAAGGGGGCAGGGGGCTCAGCCCCAGCATTTT.

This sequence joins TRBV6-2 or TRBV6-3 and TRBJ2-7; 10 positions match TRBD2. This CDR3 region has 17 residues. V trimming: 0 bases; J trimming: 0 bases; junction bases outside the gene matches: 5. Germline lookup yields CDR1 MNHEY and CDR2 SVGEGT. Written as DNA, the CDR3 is TGTGCCAGCAGTTACTCGCTTACTAGCGGGACCTCCTACGAGCAGTACTTC. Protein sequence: CASSYSLTSGTSYEQYF.

DNA for the CDR3: TGTGCTAGTGGTTTGGTCGGGACAGGGACCTCTGGAAACACCATATATTTT. Protein: CASGLVGTGTSGNTIYF. The rearrangement links TRBV12-5 to TRBJ1-3; 9 bases fit TRBD1. The V segment lost 0 bases and the J segment 0 bases; nucleotides outside the gene matches: 3. CDR3 length equals 17 residues. Germline loops: CDR1 LGHNT, CDR2 FRNRAP.

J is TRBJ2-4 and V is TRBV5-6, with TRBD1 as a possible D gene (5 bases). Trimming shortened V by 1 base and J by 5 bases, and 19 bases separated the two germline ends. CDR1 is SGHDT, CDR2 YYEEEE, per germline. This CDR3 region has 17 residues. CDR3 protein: CASSLLIQDLGQNIQYF. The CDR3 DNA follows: TGTGCCAGCAGCTTGTTGATACAGGATCTAGGTCAAAACATTCAGTACTTC.

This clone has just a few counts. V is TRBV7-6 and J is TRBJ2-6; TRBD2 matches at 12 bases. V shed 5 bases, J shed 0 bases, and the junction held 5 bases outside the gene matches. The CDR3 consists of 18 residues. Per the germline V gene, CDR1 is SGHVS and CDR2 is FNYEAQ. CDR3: CASSLRLAGVSGANVLTF. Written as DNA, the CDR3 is TGTGCCAGCAGCCTCCGACTAGCGGGGGTCTCTGGGGCCAACGTCCTGACTTTC.

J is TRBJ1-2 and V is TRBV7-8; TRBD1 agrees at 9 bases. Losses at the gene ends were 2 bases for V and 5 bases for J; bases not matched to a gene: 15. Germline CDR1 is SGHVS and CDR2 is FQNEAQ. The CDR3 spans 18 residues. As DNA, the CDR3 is TGTGCCAGCAGCTTATACGCCCCCGCCCCCGGGACAGGGTATGGCTACACCTTC. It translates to CASSLYAPAPGTGYGYTF.